What follows are 2 T cell receptor beta chains derived from one specimen sequenced in a study of OX40 agonist ivuxolimab in advanced cancers. Measured with immunoSEQ multiplex PCR; TCRdb has only the in-frame clones, and not every one. The repertoire consists of about 80,000 clones, with over 80% occurring once and the leading ten covering about 9.4%. The sequencing used CD4+ or CD8+ T cells sorted from blood, collected in a trial of the OX40 agonist ivuxolimab. All receptors derive from an adult with an advanced solid tumor such as melanoma, head and neck, liver or kidney cancer.

A single count supports this clone. The chain recombines TRBV2 with TRBJ2-2; no definite D call. This CDR3 is built from 13 residues. CDR1 and CDR2 from the germline V gene are SNHLY and FYNNEI. Trimming took off 3 bases at V and 1 base at J, with 3 bases between the two ends. The CDR3 DNA is TGTGCCAGCAGTGAGGTGAACACCGGGGAGCTGTTTTTT. This gives the protein CASSEVNTGELFF.

The rearrangement uses TRBV19 and TRBJ1-4; a weak D match, TRBD1 (6 bases). CDR3 length equals 12 residues. Trimming took 10 bases from V and 14 from J, leaving 20 bases between them. The germline gives CDR1 LNHDA, CDR2 SQIVND (reference sequence). The CDR3 nucleotides are TGTGCCACGAGGGGGGGGCCCCCAGCGCTGTTTTTT. Its translation: CATRGGPPALFF.